One sample yielded the 27 T cell receptor beta chains listed below, sequenced in a study of Graves' ophthalmopathy and Graves' hyperthyroidism. Amplification targeted the TCR beta CDR3 regions, with RNA transcripts as the source material. Second-round multiplex PCR came after a first-round RT-PCR that employed HTBI primers. TCRdb re-called the multiplex PCR reads with MiXCR, one entry per CDR3 protein. The sample consists of 260,000 or so distinct CDR3 sequences, approximately 42% of them appearing once. Source material: peripheral blood. These receptors were taken from an adult man with Graves' ophthalmopathy.

A few counts support this clonotype. The chain links TRBV13 to TRBJ1-3; D might be TRBD1 (5 bases). CDR1 and CDR2 from the germline V gene are PRHDT and FYEKMQ (reference sequence). The V end lost 6 bases, the J end lost 0 bases, and 9 bases lay between the germline ends. CDR3 length: 14 residues. The chain's CDR3 is CASSTGPSGNTIYF. In nucleotides, the CDR3 is TGTGCCAGCAGTACAGGCCCCTCTGGAAACACCATATATTTT.

This clonotype came up a few times. This chain uses TRBV2 with TRBJ2-5; no firm D call. This CDR3 region has 12 residues. Trimming left V 9 bases short and J 4 bases short, with 12 bases between. Germline CDR1 is SNHLY and CDR2 is FYNNEI. The CDR3 DNA is TGTGCCAGTTTCTGGGGTGGAGAGACCCAGTACTTC. Protein sequence: CASFWGGETQYF.

The V call is TRBV12-3 or TRBV12-4, the J call TRBJ1-5; no firm D call. V was clipped by 6 bases and J by 3 bases, with 9 bases between them. The CDR3 has 13 residues. CDR3 nucleotides: TGTGCCAGCAGCAAATCGACCAATCAGCCCCAGCATTTT. Its protein is CASSKSTNQPQHF.

The V and J genes are TRBV29-1 and TRBJ1-4; TRBD1 aligns across 9 bases. The CDR3 sequence is 17 residues long. V lost 5 bases to trimming and J lost 7 bases; unmatched junction nucleotides: 17. The V gene's germline CDR1 is SQVTM and CDR2 ANQGSEA. The DNA for the CDR3 is TGCAGCGTTTTACAGGGGGCGGTTGGCTTTGAGGGTGAAAAACTGTTTTTT. Translation gives CSVLQGAVGFEGEKLFF. Full variable domain (remainder filled in from reference TRBV29-1 and TRBJ1-4): SAVISQKPSRDICQRGTSLTIQCQVDSQVTMMFWYRQQPGQSLTLIATANQGSEATYESGFVIDKFPISRPNLTFSTLTVSNMSPEDSSIYLCSVLQGAVGFEGEKLFFGSGTQLSVL.

This clonotype was found a few times. The chain combines TRBV2 with TRBJ2-5, with D perhaps assigned TRBD1 or TRBD2 (5 bases each). The V gene lost 2 bases and the J gene lost 2 bases, with 12 bases spanning the gap. The germline V gene has CDR1 SNHLY and CDR2 FYNNEI. The CDR3 spans 15 residues. DNA for the CDR3: TGTGCCAGCAGTGAAATGAGGGACCCACAAGAGACCCAGTACTTC. Translated: CASSEMRDPQETQYF.

On this clonotype: One end of the junction does not line up with germline, which may come from a read error. V usage is TRBV9 and J usage is TRBJ1-4; D ambiguous. CDR1 and CDR2 (germline): SGDLS, YYNGEE. This CDR3 has 15 residues. CDR3 bases: TGCGTCAGCAGCTTGGCCCCGGGCCTGGATGAAAAACTGTTTTTT. Its protein is CVSSLAPGLDEKLFF.

The chain combines TRBV20-1 with TRBJ1-2; possibly TRBD1 for D (5 bases). The CDR3 extends over 17 amino acids. Trimming cost V 4 bases and J 0 bases, with 21 bases left between them. Germline V lookup: CDR1 DFQATT, CDR2 SNEGSKA (reference sequence). CDR3 protein: CSAIHVRGRGSNYGYTF. The CDR3 DNA reads as TGCAGTGCTATCCATGTCCGAGGGAGGGGTTCTAACTATGGCTACACCTTC.

V is TRBV4-1 and J is TRBJ1-1; 9 bases fit TRBD1. CDR1 is MGHRA and CDR2 is YSYEKL in the germline V gene. Trimming cost V 3 bases and J 4 bases; bases outside gene matches: 6. CDR3 length: 15 residues. The CDR3 region is CASSQRTGVRTEAFF. CDR3 coding DNA: TGCGCCAGCAGCCAGCGGACAGGGGTTCGCACTGAAGCTTTCTTT.

The chain combines TRBV7-8 with TRBJ1-2; weak D call: TRBD1 (5 bases). CDR1 is SGHVS, CDR2 FQNEAQ, per germline. The CDR3 covers 13 residues. V was pared by 4 bases and J by 8 bases, with 14 bases between. DNA of the CDR3: TGTGCCAGCAGCTCGGGACCGGCCCAGGGCTACACCTTC. Residues: CASSSGPAQGYTF.

The chain employs TRBV2 and TRBJ1-2; no clear D. Germline CDR1 is SNHLY and CDR2 is FYNNEI. Trimming cost V 6 bases and J 4 bases, with 12 bases left between them. This CDR3 has 13 residues. The DNA of the CDR3 is TGTGCCAGCAGCGTTCACGGGATCTATGGCTACACCTTC. Amino acid sequence: CASSVHGIYGYTF. Full variable domain (rest looked up from reference TRBV2 and TRBJ1-2): EPEVTQTPSHQVTQMGQEVILRCVPISNHLYFYWYRQILGQKVEFLVSFYNNEISEKSEIFDDQFSVERPDGSNFTLKIRSTKLEDSAMYFCASSVHGIYGYTFGSGTRLTVV.

The V gene is TRBV6-6, the J gene TRBJ2-7; 8 positions agree with TRBD2. Looked up from germline, CDR1 is MNHNY and CDR2 is SVGAGI (reference sequence). The V segment lost 5 bases and the J segment 3 bases; nucleotides outside the gene matches: 9. The CDR3 extends over 15 amino acids. CDR3 region: CASSPEREKRYEQYF. DNA of the CDR3: TGTGCCAGCAGTCCGGAGCGGGAGAAGCGCTACGAGCAGTACTTC.

The chain combines TRBV12-3 or TRBV12-4 with TRBJ2-2; tentative D call: TRBD1 (5 bases). This CDR3 has 14 residues. The ends were cut back, 6 bases at V and 2 bases at J, with 10 bases in the middle. The CDR3 region has the DNA TGTGCCAGCAGGGTGACAGATAACACCGGGGAGCTGTTTTTT. It encodes CASRVTDNTGELFF.

This chain connects TRBV15 to TRBJ1-4; D gene unclear. Trimming removed 5 bases at V and 10 bases at J, with 8 bases between. The CDR3 spans 11 residues. CDR1 is LNHNV, CDR2 YYDKDF, per germline (reference sequence). The CDR3 DNA sequence: TGTGCCACCAGCCCCGGTCCAAAACTGTTTTTT. Its translation: CATSPGPKLFF.

This clonotype was picked up many times. V gene TRBV14 combines with J gene TRBJ1-2; D may be TRBD1 (5 bases). This CDR3 has 14 residues. Trimming took off 4 bases at V and 8 bases at J, with 17 bases between the two ends. Germline V lookup: CDR1 SGHDN, CDR2 FVKESK. The CDR3 DNA sequence: TGTGCCAGCAGCCCCGCTGGGGCAGTGGGAGGCTACACCTTC. This gives the protein CASSPAGAVGGYTF.

This sequence joins TRBV18 and TRBJ1-1; 11 positions agree with TRBD1. CDR3 length: 14 residues. Germline V lookup: CDR1 KGHSH, CDR2 LQKENI. Trimming at V came to 3 bases and at J to 7 bases, leaving 4 bases not matched to a gene. The CDR3 bases are TGTGCCAGCTCACCGGGACAGGGGGAAGATGAAGCTTTCTTT. This encodes CASSPGQGEDEAFF.

The table lists this clonotype with many counts. This chain joins TRBV6-1 and TRBJ1-5; 7 bases are a match to TRBD1. Germline V gene data show CDR1 as MNHNS and CDR2 as SASEGT. CDR3 size: 15 residues. Losses at the gene ends were 6 bases for V and 2 bases for J; bases not matched to a gene: 7. This chain's CDR3 is CASRPTGEGNQPQHF. DNA of the CDR3: TGTGCCAGCAGACCCACAGGGGAGGGCAATCAGCCCCAGCATTTT.

The genes are TRBV2 and TRBJ2-7; D unresolved. This CDR3 is built from 14 residues. V was clipped by 1 base and J by 5 bases, with 12 bases between them. Germline V gives CDR1 SNHLY, CDR2 FYNNEI. The CDR3 sequence is CASSEVGVTHEQYF. Here the CDR3 DNA reads TGTGCCAGCAGTGAAGTTGGAGTTACCCACGAGCAGTACTTC.

Many counts were recorded for this clonotype. The V call is TRBV7-9, the J call TRBJ2-2; weak D call: TRBD1 (6 bases). The CDR3 extends over 16 amino acids. Trimming stripped 5 bases from V and 0 bases from J, with 13 bases between. Germline V gives CDR1 SEHNR, CDR2 FQNEAQ (reference sequence). CDR3 amino acids: CASSRVGTTNTGELFF. DNA for the CDR3: TGTGCCAGCAGCAGGGTTGGGACAACGAACACCGGGGAGCTGTTTTTT.

The rearrangement joins TRBV19 to TRBJ1-1; 11 bases match TRBD1. Germline CDR1 is LNHDA and CDR2 is SQIVND (reference sequence). Trimming took 5 bases from V and 5 from J; bases not matched to a gene: 7. There are 15 residues in the CDR3. In DNA form, the CDR3 reads TGTGCCAGTAGTTCCGATGGACAGGGGGCAACTGAAGCTTTCTTT. It codes for CASSSDGQGATEAFF.

Turning to this clonotype: Because it lacks the conserved phenylalanine or tryptophan at the end, this CDR3 is likely a read error. The chain combines TRBV10-3 with TRBJ1-6; D not resolved. Germline CDR1 reads ENHRY; CDR2 reads SYGVKD. This CDR3 has 14 residues. Trimming took 6 bases from V and 9 from J, leaving 15 bases between them. The CDR3 spells CAISRTELGSPLHL. Written as DNA, the CDR3 is TGTGCCATCAGCAGGACGGAACTCGGTTCACCCCTCCACCTT.

In this sample, this clonotype turned up a few times. This sequence joins TRBV7-9 and TRBJ1-1, with D tentatively TRBD1 (6 bases). CDR1 is SEHNR and CDR2 is FQNEAQ in the germline V gene (reference sequence). This CDR3 has 15 residues. Trimming cost V 5 bases and J 6 bases, with 19 bases left between them. The DNA of the CDR3 is TGTGCCAGCAGCAGTTTCGGGGGCGCAGGGCCTGAAGCTTTCTTT. Translation: CASSSFGGAGPEAFF. The full variable domain, its missing parts supplied by reference TRBV7-9 and TRBJ1-1, is DTGVSQNPRHKITKRGQNVTFRCDPISEHNRLYWYRQTLGQGPEFLTYFQNEAQLEKSRLLSDRFSAERPKGSFSTLEIQRTEQGDSAMYLCASSSFGGAGPEAFFGQGTRLTVV.

The chain is built from TRBV15 and TRBJ2-5; 11 bases fit TRBD2. With 5 bases clipped from V and 4 bases from J, the junction kept 6 bases outside the gene matches. CDR1 and CDR2 from the germline V gene are LNHNV and YYDKDF (reference sequence). CDR3 length: 15 residues. This CDR3 reads CATSLQTSGIETQYF. The CDR3 DNA sequence: TGTGCCACCAGCCTCCAGACTAGCGGGATAGAGACCCAGTACTTC.

The gene calls are TRBV12-3 or TRBV12-4 and TRBJ1-2; 10 bases line up with TRBD1. Losses at the gene ends were 7 bases for V and 7 bases for J; bases not matched to a gene: 9. CDR3 length: 14 amino acids. In nucleotides, the CDR3 is TGTGCCAGCATCGCGGACAGGGGGATGGGTGGCTACACCTTC. It translates to CASIADRGMGGYTF.

V and J are TRBV12-3 or TRBV12-4 and TRBJ1-2, with 7 bases that match TRBD1. The CDR3 is made up of 16 amino acids. V shed 6 bases and J 3 bases; nucleotides not matched to a gene: 13. Here the CDR3 DNA reads TGTGCCAGCAGAGAAATGACAGGGTTCGGCGACTATGGCTACACCTTC. Its translation: CASREMTGFGDYGYTF.

The rearrangement uses TRBV10-3 and TRBJ1-1; the match to TRBD1 covers 7 bases. Germline V CDR1 and CDR2: ENHRY, SYGVKD. This CDR3 is 15 amino acids long. Trimming at V came to 10 bases and at J to 0 bases, leaving 11 bases not matched to a gene. The CDR3 coding sequence is TGTGCCACCGTAACCCTCGGACAGGTGAACACTGAAGCTTTCTTT. Protein sequence: CATVTLGQVNTEAFF.

The DNA for the CDR3 is TGCGCCAGCAGCCTAACCCTAGCGGGAGGGTCCCACGAGCAGTACTTC. Its protein is CASSLTLAGGSHEQYF. The genes are TRBV4-3 and TRBJ2-7; 12 bases match TRBD2. CDR1 LGHNA and CDR2 YSLEER come from the germline V gene. This CDR3 spans 16 amino acids. Trimming removed 4 bases from V and 5 bases from J; junction bases left unmatched: 9.

To note about this clonotype: This may be a read error, as it is one base from a much larger clone. The chain uses TRBV10-3 and TRBJ1-5, with a weak D call TRBD1 (5 bases). The CDR3 consists of 12 residues. V was clipped by 6 bases and J by 5 bases, with 8 bases between them. Germline V gene lookup returns CDR1 ENHRY and CDR2 SYGVKD. DNA for the CDR3: TGTGCCATCAGAGGGGCGGATCAGCCCCAGCATTTT. This encodes CAIRGADQPQHF.